This TCR beta chain was sequenced in a study of early T cells in non-severe SARS-CoV-2 infection. The wider study: It was bulk RNA from unsorted whole blood that was sequenced, and the chains were unpaired.

Of note for this clonotype: Its antigen is as yet unknown.

From germline, CDR1 is MNHEY and CDR2 SVGEGT. Trimming cost V 2 bases and J 10 bases, with 14 bases left between them. The CDR3 is 13 residues long. Individual cDNA molecules each received unique molecular identifiers attached to them. TCRdb re-derived calls from the 5' RACE reads in MiXCR, one entry per CDR3 protein. Altogether over 95,000 distinct CDR3 sequences are present, over 15% being singletons, with the ten largest covering 1.3%. Overall study results and limits: Private and CD4 specificities were missed by VDJdb matching, skewed to anti-spike CD8.

The sequenced sample was whole blood. This receptor was identified in an adult who was a healthcare worker with PCR-confirmed SARS-CoV-2 infection or an uninfected control (not recorded which). The rearrangement links TRBV6-2 or TRBV6-3 to TRBJ1-1, with D perhaps TRBD1 (6 bases). The CDR3 loop reads CASSYVTGSIAFF. The CDR3 coding sequence is TGTGCCAGCAGTTACGTCACAGGGTCGATAGCTTTCTTT.